These 15 T cell receptor beta chains were all obtained from the same sample, sequenced in a study of tumor and adjacent non-tumor tissue in lung cancer. RNA was extracted from bulk tissue without any cell sorting. A modified ARM-PCR protocol with three rounds of nested PCR amplified TCRbeta. TCRdb fed the multiplex PCR reads into MiXCR, producing one record per CDR3 protein. This sample yields more than 95,000 distinct CDR3 sequences, of which roughly 64% are seen a single time; around 13% belongs to the top ten. Sequenced: lung tumor tissue. The receptors come from a man aged 25-45 years with non-small cell lung cancer.

As to this clonotype: Germline and junction disagree at one end, which may indicate a read error. The J gene is TRBJ2-3, the V gene TRBV20-1, with D perhaps assigned TRBD1 or TRBD2 (5 bases each). There are 13 residues in the CDR3. Germline V gives CDR1 DFQATT, CDR2 SNEGSKA (reference sequence). Here the CDR3 reads CSDGDLAADTQYF. The CDR3 DNA reads TGCAGTGATGGGGACCTAGCCGCAGACACGCAGTATTTT.

This clonotype came up a few times. The chain carries TRBV5-5 and TRBJ1-5; D is uncertain. Germline loops: CDR1 SGHKS, CDR2 YYEKEE (reference sequence). The CDR3 contains 14 residues. Trimming left V 0 bases short and J 5 bases short, with 9 bases between. CDR3 protein: CASSLGVSYQPQHF. The CDR3 nucleotides read TGTGCCAGCAGCTTGGGCGTCTCCTATCAGCCCCAGCATTTT. The whole variable domain, remainder taken from reference TRBV5-5 and TRBJ1-5, is DAGVTQSPTHLIKTRGQQVTLRCSPISGHKSVSWYQQVLGQGPQFIFQYYEKEERGRGNFPDRFSARQFPNYSSELNVNALLLGDSALYLCASSLGVSYQPQHFGDGTRLSIL.

The rearrangement links TRBV30 to TRBJ2-3, with 9 bases fitting TRBD2. The CDR3 is 12 residues long. Germline V lookup: CDR1 GTSNPN, CDR2 SVGIG (reference sequence). The V and J ends lost 0 bases and 11 bases, in that order; junction bases with no gene match: 3. CDR3 in amino acids: CAWSVQAGGQYF. CDR3 DNA: TGTGCCTGGAGTGTACAAGCGGGAGGGCAGTATTTT.

Turning to this clonotype: One junction end does not reproduce the germline sequence, and a read error may be involved. V and J are TRBV6-5 and TRBJ2-4; 9 bases are shared with TRBD1. The CDR3 is made up of 13 amino acids. Germline CDR1 reads MNHEY; CDR2 reads SVGAGI. CDR3 protein: CVSSNRTGDIQYF. DNA for the CDR3: TGTGTCAGCAGTAACAGGACAGGGGACATTCAGTACTTC.

A single count supports this clonotype. Compared with germline, one end of the junction differs, possibly owing to a read error. This chain links TRBV11-2 with TRBJ2-7, with 7 bases aligning to TRBD1. The germline V gene has CDR1 SGHAT and CDR2 FQNNGV. This CDR3 is 15 amino acids long. CDR3 sequence: CASNLEGDSSYEQYF. In DNA, the CDR3 is TGTGCCAGCAACTTAGAGGGGGACAGCTCCTACGAGCAGTACTTC.

Of note for this clonotype: The CDR3 ends on some other residue instead of the conserved phenylalanine or tryptophan, so this is likely a read error. The V gene is TRBV24-1, the J gene TRBJ1-6, with D uncertain. Germline CDR1 reads KGHDR; CDR2 reads SFDVKD. The CDR3 is 13 amino acids. The CDR3 sequence is CATSAPVFSPLHL. DNA of the CDR3: TGCGCCACCTCCGCCCCAGTCTTTTCACCCCTCCACCTT.

This clonotype showed up just a few times. This may come from a read error, since a much larger clone is one base off. The chain has TRBV7-9 and TRBJ1-2; no firm D call. Germline CDR1 and CDR2: SEHNR and FQNEAQ (reference sequence). The ends were cut back, 5 bases at V and 6 bases at J, with 13 bases in the middle. The CDR3 runs 13 residues. The CDR3, as DNA: TGTGCCAGCAGCCCACGGGAGGAGCATGGCTACACCTTC. As protein: CASSPREEHGYTF.

The chain carries TRBV20-1 and TRBJ2-7; TRBD2 agrees at 8 bases. CDR3 length: 14 amino acids. Germline values: CDR1 DFQATT, CDR2 SNEGSKA (reference sequence). V was clipped by 5 bases and J by 5 bases; unmatched bases: 11. CDR3: CSAPLSGSVDEQYF. The CDR3 nucleotides read TGCAGTGCTCCTCTGAGCGGGAGTGTGGACGAGCAGTACTTC.

The chain carries TRBV18 and TRBJ2-1; D gene uncertain. This CDR3 has 14 residues. Germline CDR1 is KGHSH and CDR2 is LQKENI. Trimming removed 1 base at V and 6 bases at J, with 10 bases between. CDR3 nucleotides: TGTGCCAGCTCACCACTTTACGTTCTCAATGAGCAGTTCTTC. This sequence encodes CASSPLYVLNEQFF.

The chain recombines TRBV11-3 with TRBJ2-3, with TRBD2 matching over 7 bases. Per the germline V gene, CDR1 is SGHNT and CDR2 is YENEEA. This CDR3 is 15 amino acids long. CDR3 in DNA: TGTACTAGCAGCTTAACTAGCGTGGCCGCAGATACGCAGTATTTT. Translated, it gives CTSSLTSVAADTQYF.

This clonotype was counted at least ten times. The J gene is TRBJ2-3, the V gene TRBV6-2 or TRBV6-3; 7 bases line up with TRBD2. Germline CDR1 and CDR2: MNHEY and SVGEGT. The CDR3 covers 14 residues. V was clipped by 7 bases and J by 2 bases; unmatched bases: 6. CDR3 sequence (DNA): TGTGCCAGCACCTACGGGGACTACACAGATACGCAGTATTTT. Translated, it gives CASTYGDYTDTQYF.

On this clonotype itself: Since no conserved phenylalanine or tryptophan closes the CDR3, a read error is the likely cause. CDR3 sequence: CASSLNGDTIYS. DNA for the CDR3: TGTGCCAGCAGCTTAAATGGAGACACCATATATTCT. This chain uses TRBV11-2 with TRBJ1-3; D not resolved. The CDR3 is made up of 12 amino acids. CDR1 and CDR2 (germline): SGHAT, FQNNGV.

Details on this clonotype: This may be a read error, as it is one base from a much larger clone. The J gene is TRBJ2-7, the V gene TRBV12-3 or TRBV12-4, with a weak D call TRBD2 (6 bases). There are 14 residues in the CDR3. CDR3: CTSSPEEGVYEQYF. The CDR3 nucleotides read TGTACCAGCAGTCCGGAGGAGGGAGTGTACGAGCAGTACTTC.

This clonotype was seen just once. A read error is possible here, since a much larger clone lies one base away. This chain links TRBV20-1 with TRBJ1-6; no firm D call. Germline loops: CDR1 DFQATT, CDR2 SNEGSKA (reference sequence). Trimming stripped 7 bases from V and 7 bases from J, with 17 bases between. This CDR3 is 14 amino acids long. CDR3 in DNA: TGCAGTGTTTTACATATGGATTTAAATTCACCCCTCCACTTT. Protein: CSVLHMDLNSPLHF.

The DNA for the CDR3 is TGTGTTAGCAACCTGGGACTACCATACAATGAGCAGTTCTTC. Its protein is CVSNLGLPYNEQFF. This chain connects TRBV6-2 or TRBV6-3 to TRBJ2-1; TRBD2 agrees at 7 bases. The CDR3 has 14 residues. The germline V gene encodes CDR1 MNHEY and CDR2 SVGEGT.